This T cell receptor (beta chain) was identified during a study of prognosis after radiotherapy for stage I lung cancer. Study details: Enrollment began in the first half of 2018 and ended in 2019; the enrolled patients had stage I non-small cell lung cancer.

The CDR3 extends over 16 amino acids. Germline-derived CDR1 and CDR2 are MNHGY and SAAAGT. V lost 8 bases to trimming and J lost 5 bases, with 22 bases between them. The study's findings and limits: Reduced Shannon entropy following stereotactic body radiation therapy was recorded in patients who developed distant metastases.

As for this clonotype: Its antigen is undetermined. A far larger clone differs by one base, so this is likely a read error.

Amplification of TCR beta CDR3 from genomic DNA used two-round multiplex PCR. It was primers specific to each TRBV and TRBJ gene that first-round PCR used. A second round of PCR was carried out using universal primers. TCRdb reprocessed the multiplex PCR reads via MiXCR and lists one record per CDR3 protein. The sample has under 20,000 distinct CDR3 sequences, around 44% seen once. The V call is TRBV6-8, the J call TRBJ2-1, with no clear D. The clonotype comes from a donor of 50 years or more with non-small cell lung cancer. Sequenced here: PBMCs, sampled before or after stereotactic body radiation therapy (not recorded which). The CDR3, as DNA: TGTGCCAGCGCGCCCTGGCCAGTGGGCAAGAACAATGAGCAGTTCTTC. The encoded protein is CASAPWPVGKNNEQFF.